The 10 T cell receptor beta chains below come from one sample, sequenced in a study of cytomegalovirus exposure and HLA in healthy donors. Both 60 Vbeta primers and 13 Jbeta primers went into the PCR. The protocol was immunoSEQ multiplex PCR, while the TCRdb copy is restricted to in-frame clones and leaves out a portion. There are 100,000 to 150,000 clones in the sample; around 75% occur only once, and approximately 2.1% lies in the top ten. The sequenced material came from PBMCs. Receptors originate from a man in his thirties or forties in good health and CMV-seronegative.

V gene TRBV4-1 combines with J gene TRBJ2-7; D is unresolved. This CDR3 has 14 amino acids. Germline V CDR1 and CDR2: MGHRA, YSYEKL. V dropped 7 bases and J dropped 2 bases, with 15 bases sitting between them. The CDR3 reads CASTPGVSTYEQYF. As DNA, the CDR3 is TGCGCCAGCACCCCTGGAGTGAGTACCTACGAGCAGTACTTC.

The rearrangement uses TRBV28 and TRBJ2-5; no clear D gene. In germline, CDR1 is MDHEN, CDR2 SYDVKM. Deletions cut 5 bases from V and 5 bases from J, with 9 bases between. CDR3 length equals 12 residues. The CDR3 reads CASSPYRETQYF. CDR3 in DNA: TGTGCCAGCAGTCCCTACCGCGAGACCCAGTACTTC.

The rearrangement links TRBV29-1 to TRBJ1-5; D gene ambiguous. Germline V gene lookup returns CDR1 SQVTM and CDR2 ANQGSEA. The V end was cut by 4 bases, the J end by 2 bases, with 9 bases between. CDR3 length: 13 residues. The CDR3 DNA reads TGCAGCGTTGGAGGATTGGGCAATCAGCCCCAGCATTTT. It yields the protein CSVGGLGNQPQHF. Full variable domain (outside the CDR3, taken from reference TRBV29-1 and TRBJ1-5): SAVISQKPSRDICQRGTSLTIQCQVDSQVTMMFWYRQQPGQSLTLIATANQGSEATYESGFVIDKFPISRPNLTFSTLTVSNMSPEDSSIYLCSVGGLGNQPQHFGDGTRLSIL.

V usage is TRBV7-9 and J usage is TRBJ1-5, with 11 bases identical to TRBD1. Germline V CDR1 and CDR2: SEHNR, FQNEAQ (reference sequence). The ends lost 5 bases at V and 6 bases at J; junction bases unmatched: 9. The CDR3 runs 16 residues. In nucleotides, the CDR3 is TGTGCCAGCAGCAAGGGGGGACAGGGGGTAAGTCAGCCCCAGCATTTT. It yields the protein CASSKGGQGVSQPQHF.

The rearrangement joins TRBV19 to TRBJ2-7, with 7 bases aligning to TRBD1. The ends lost 5 bases at V and 0 bases at J; junction bases unmatched: 7. The CDR3 extends over 15 amino acids. CDR1 is LNHDA, CDR2 SQIVND, per germline (reference sequence). In DNA form, the CDR3 reads TGTGCCAGTAGTCCACGACAGGGATACTCCTACGAGCAGTACTTC. It translates to CASSPRQGYSYEQYF.

The chain is built from TRBV19 and TRBJ2-4; 10 bases line up with TRBD1. Trimming at V came to 0 bases and at J to 7 bases, leaving 9 bases not matched to a gene. Germline lookup yields CDR1 LNHDA and CDR2 SQIVND (reference sequence). This CDR3 is 17 amino acids long. The DNA for the CDR3 is TGTGCCAGTAGTATAGATTCCGGGACAGGGGCTAGGAACATTCAGTACTTC. It yields the protein CASSIDSGTGARNIQYF.

The rearrangement links TRBV9 to TRBJ2-2, with TRBD2 matching over 8 bases. The germline CDR1 and CDR2 sequences are SGDLS and YYNGEE. The CDR3 loop spans 15 amino acids. The V and J ends lost 0 bases and 8 bases, in that order; junction bases with no gene match: 6. The CDR3 protein is CASSVASGGLGELFF. CDR3 nucleotide sequence: TGTGCCAGCAGCGTAGCCAGCGGGGGCTTAGGGGAGCTGTTTTTT.

J is TRBJ1-6 and V is TRBV28, with TRBD1 matching over 9 bases. V trimming: 5 bases; J trimming: 9 bases; junction bases outside the gene matches: 5. Per the germline V gene, CDR1 is MDHEN and CDR2 is SYDVKM. CDR3 size: 14 residues. CDR3 in DNA: TGTGCCAGCAGTCCGGGACAGGGAACTTCACCCCTCCACTTT. Its translation: CASSPGQGTSPLHF.

V is TRBV19 and J is TRBJ1-1; D gene unclear. The CDR3 length is 14 residues. Trimming left V 5 bases short and J 4 bases short, with 14 bases between. CDR1 and CDR2 (germline): LNHDA, SQIVND (reference sequence). The DNA for the CDR3 is TGTGCCAGTAGTGGAGGGAATCCTAGCACTGAAGCTTTCTTT. Its translation: CASSGGNPSTEAFF.

V is TRBV5-6 and J is TRBJ1-4; D not certain. Deletions cut 0 bases from V and 5 bases from J, with 11 bases between. The CDR3 is 15 residues long. In germline, CDR1 is SGHDT, CDR2 YYEEEE. The CDR3 DNA reads TGTGCCAGCAGCTTGGCGCAGGCCGCCAATGAAAAACTGTTTTTT. Its protein product is CASSLAQAANEKLFF. Drawing the rest from reference TRBV5-6 and TRBJ1-4, the complete variable domain is DAGVTQSPTHLIKTRGQQVTLRCSPKSGHDTVSWYQQALGQGPQFIFQYYEEEERQRGNFPDRFSGHQFPNYSSELNVNALLLGDSALYLCASSLAQAANEKLFFGSGTQLSVL.